What follows are 16 T cell receptor beta chains derived from one specimen sequenced in a study of T cell responses to AZD1222 COVID-19 vaccine. Sequenced by immunoSEQ multiplex PCR; TCRdb stores in-frame clones only, minus some. The data contain about 110,000 clones, around 90% of them seen just once; the ten biggest clones take up approximately 3.1%. The material was peripheral blood, obtained on day 0 of MenACWY control vaccination. The receptors here all came from an adult in good health.

The chain carries TRBV30 and TRBJ1-4; D is undetermined. V shed 3 bases and J shed 4 bases, with 9 bases lying between them. Germline CDR1 reads GTSNPN; CDR2 reads SVGIG (reference sequence). The CDR3 contains 13 residues. The CDR3 DNA reads TGTGCCTGGAGCCAACAGTTTAATGAAAAACTGTTTTTT. This sequence encodes CAWSQQFNEKLFF.

The rearrangement links TRBV2 to TRBJ1-2, with D possibly being TRBD1 (5 bases). The CDR3 has 15 amino acids. The V gene's germline CDR1 is SNHLY and CDR2 FYNNEI. With 7 bases removed from V and 7 bases from J, the gap between germline ends came to 22 bases. This CDR3 is CASIDRQYEVGGYTF. The CDR3 DNA reads as TGTGCCAGCATAGACCGACAGTACGAAGTCGGTGGCTACACCTTC.

The V gene is TRBV5-1, the J gene TRBJ1-2, with D possibly TRBD1 on 6 matching bases. In germline, CDR1 is SGHRS, CDR2 YFSETQ. The V end lost 0 bases, the J end lost 6 bases, and 12 bases lay between the germline ends. The CDR3 runs to 14 residues. As DNA, the CDR3 is TGCGCCAGCAGCTTGGGAGGGGGTTTGGATGGCTACACCTTC. The encoded protein is CASSLGGGLDGYTF.

The chain recombines TRBV7-8 with TRBJ2-1; D unclear. V was shortened by 7 bases and J by 9 bases, with 19 bases between the two germline ends. This CDR3 has 14 residues. Germline V lookup: CDR1 SGHVS, CDR2 FQNEAQ. In DNA form, the CDR3 reads TGTGCCAGCACCTATTCACCACAAGGCTTTGAGCAGTTCTTC. This sequence encodes CASTYSPQGFEQFF.

The J gene is TRBJ1-6, the V gene TRBV27; D is unresolved. In germline, CDR1 is MNHEY, CDR2 SMNVEV (reference sequence). The CDR3 has 15 amino acids. Trimming took off 2 bases at V and 6 bases at J, with 11 bases between the two ends. The CDR3 DNA is TGTGCCAGCAGTTTACTGGAGAATACTAATTCACCCCTCCACTTT. This translates into CASSLLENTNSPLHF.

The rearrangement links TRBV6-2 or TRBV6-3 to TRBJ1-2, with D perhaps matching TRBD1 (6 bases). Between the trimmed V and J ends, which lost 5 bases and 4 bases, there was a span of 11 bases. Germline V gene sequence: CDR1 MNHEY, CDR2 SVGEGT. This CDR3 has 13 residues. The CDR3: CASSTTDSYGYTF. The CDR3 nucleotides read TGTGCCAGCAGTACAACGGACAGCTATGGCTACACCTTC.

The chain recombines TRBV5-1 with TRBJ1-5; D is unresolved. Per germline, CDR1 SGHRS and CDR2 YFSETQ. The CDR3 contains 15 residues. With 1 base removed from V and 0 bases from J, the gap between germline ends came to 8 bases. CDR3 coding DNA: TGCGCCAGCAGCTTGACGGGGAATAGCAATCAGCCCCAGCATTTT. Amino acids: CASSLTGNSNQPQHF.

The chain links TRBV19 to TRBJ1-5, with 7 bases matching TRBD1. V lost 5 bases to trimming and J lost 7 bases; unmatched junction nucleotides: 5. Germline V gene data show CDR1 as LNHDA and CDR2 as SQIVND (reference sequence). This CDR3 spans 13 amino acids. The CDR3 sequence is CASSSTGAQPQHF. The CDR3 DNA follows: TGTGCCAGTAGTTCCACAGGGGCACAGCCCCAGCATTTT.

This clone was picked up a small number of times. This chain joins TRBV10-2 and TRBJ2-2; 14 nucleotides align to TRBD2. The length of the CDR3 is 16 residues. Germline CDR1 reads WSHSY; CDR2 reads SAAADI. J gave up 6 bases and V 5 bases, and 5 bases lay outside the gene matches. CDR3 amino acids: CASSPGTSGGAGELFF. The CDR3 region has the DNA TGCGCCAGCAGTCCCGGGACTAGCGGGGGAGCCGGGGAGCTGTTTTTT.

This rearrangement joins TRBV11-1 to TRBJ2-1, with D perhaps TRBD2 (7 bases). The germline CDR1 and CDR2 sequences are SGHAT and FQDESV (reference sequence). The V end lost 3 bases, the J end lost 0 bases, and 12 bases lay between the germline ends. CDR3 length equals 16 residues. The DNA of the CDR3 is TGTGCCAGCAGCTTTGCGGGGGCCCTCTCCTACAATGAGCAGTTCTTC. This sequence encodes CASSFAGALSYNEQFF. Supplemented by reference TRBV11-1 and TRBJ2-1, the full variable domain reads EAEVAQSPRYKITEKSQAVAFWCDPISGHATLYWYRQILGQGPELLVQFQDESVVDDSQLPKDRFSAERLKGVDSTLKIQPAELGDSAMYLCASSFAGALSYNEQFFGPGTRLTVL.

The gene calls are TRBV12-5 and TRBJ2-5; D is possibly TRBD1 (5 bases). Germline CDR1 is LGHNT and CDR2 is FRNRAP. This CDR3 region has 13 residues. Trimming left V 1 base short and J 5 bases short, with 8 bases between. The CDR3 DNA is TGTGCTAGTGGTTTGGGGGCAGGGGAGACCCAGTACTTC. Its translation: CASGLGAGETQYF.

The gene calls are TRBV5-6 and TRBJ1-5; D is ambiguous. V was trimmed by 2 bases and J by 3 bases, leaving 6 bases between them. The CDR3 spans 13 residues. Germline V lookup: CDR1 SGHDT, CDR2 YYEEEE. As DNA, the CDR3 is TGTGCCAGCAGCTTAGGGCCCAATCAGCCCCAGCATTTT. Protein: CASSLGPNQPQHF. Full variable domain (remainder filled in from reference TRBV5-6 and TRBJ1-5): DAGVTQSPTHLIKTRGQQVTLRCSPKSGHDTVSWYQQALGQGPQFIFQYYEEEERQRGNFPDRFSGHQFPNYSSELNVNALLLGDSALYLCASSLGPNQPQHFGDGTRLSIL.

The chain joins TRBV27 to TRBJ1-4, with 11 bases identical to TRBD1. V lost 5 bases, J lost 7 bases, and 6 bases stayed unmatched. Germline CDR1 reads MNHEY; CDR2 reads SMNVEV (reference sequence). There are 15 residues in the CDR3. CDR3 nucleotides: TGTGCCAGCAGTCCCGGACAGGGGGCAGGTGAAAAACTGTTTTTT. Protein product: CASSPGQGAGEKLFF. The entire variable domain, with the rest obtained from reference TRBV27 and TRBJ1-4, is as follows: EAQVTQNPRYLITVTGKKLTVTCSQNMNHEYMSWYRQDPGLGLRQIYYSMNVEVTDKGDVPEGYKVSRKEKRNFPLILESPSPNQTSLYFCASSPGQGAGEKLFFGSGTQLSVL.

This sequence joins TRBV6-6 and TRBJ2-7; D is unclear. V was pared by 2 bases and J by 3 bases, with 5 bases between. The CDR3 consists of 12 residues. The germline V gene has CDR1 MNHNY and CDR2 SVGAGI (reference sequence). In DNA form, the CDR3 reads TGTGCCAGCAGTTACACGGGCTACGAGCAGTACTTC. Residues: CASSYTGYEQYF.

The CDR3 loop is CASSYSSAAQNIQYF. Here the CDR3 DNA reads TGTGCCAGCAGTTACTCATCGGCGGCTCAAAACATTCAGTACTTC. The rearrangement joins TRBV6-5 to TRBJ2-4; D unclear. The V gene lost 0 bases and the J gene lost 5 bases, with 11 bases spanning the gap. This CDR3 region has 15 residues. CDR1 MNHEY and CDR2 SVGAGI come from the germline V gene.

This clone has just one count. CDR3 nucleotides: TGCGCCAGCAGCTTCGGCGTCAGCTCCTACGAGCAGTACTTC. Amino acids: CASSFGVSSYEQYF. The chain employs TRBV5-1 and TRBJ2-7, with D unclear. This CDR3 spans 14 amino acids. Germline V gives CDR1 SGHRS, CDR2 YFSETQ. Trimming left V 2 bases short and J 0 bases short, with 9 bases between.